Presented here are 27 T cell receptor beta chains from one specimen sequenced in a study of T-cell reconstitution after alpha-beta-depleted transplantation in children. It was with unique molecular identifiers that the TCRbeta library was prepared. From the PCR reads, TCRdb called clonotypes with MiXCR, one entry per CDR3 protein. The profile shows about 590,000 distinct CDR3 sequences, under 15% of them singletons. Sequencing was performed on PBMCs, mostly from graft donor cells, taken 360 days after TCRalphabeta/CD19-depleted stem cell transplant. The receptor source for this set is a male patient between 10 and 17 years old who had a stem cell transplant for acute myeloid leukemia, so the T cells may come from the graft donor.

This rearrangement joins TRBV7-2 to TRBJ2-5; 12 nucleotides agree with TRBD1. CDR3 size: 16 residues. The V and J ends lost 5 bases and 5 bases, in that order; junction bases with no gene match: 9. Germline CDR1 is SGHTA and CDR2 is FQGNSA. Written as DNA, the CDR3 is TGTGCCAGCAGCGTGCAGGGGACAGGGGGCTTGGAGACCCAGTACTTC. Translated, it gives CASSVQGTGGLETQYF. The full variable domain, its missing parts supplied by reference TRBV7-2 and TRBJ2-5, is GAGVSQSPSNKVTEKGKDVELRCDPISGHTALYWYRQSLGQGLEFLIYFQGNSAPDKSGLPSDRFSAERTGGSVSTLTIQRTQQEDSAVYLCASSVQGTGGLETQYFGPGTRLLVL.

The chain has TRBV12-3 or TRBV12-4 and TRBJ2-7, with D unclear. Deletions cut 4 bases from V and 7 bases from J, with 11 bases between. CDR3 length equals 12 residues. CDR3 residues: CASSYSGPEQYF. CDR3 nucleotide sequence: TGTGCCAGCAGTTACTCGGGCCCTGAGCAGTACTTC.

This clonotype was counted a few times. The chain has TRBV20-1 and TRBJ2-7; the D is unclear. CDR1 and CDR2 (germline): DFQATT, SNEGSKA (reference sequence). Trimming shortened V by 0 bases and J by 3 bases, and 15 bases separated the two germline ends. This CDR3 region has 15 residues. The CDR3 DNA reads TGCAGTGCTAGAGATTCGAGGACGATACTCTACGAGCAGTACTTC. Its translation: CSARDSRTILYEQYF.

The chain recombines TRBV4-3 with TRBJ2-1; tentatively, D is TRBD2 (6 bases). CDR1 and CDR2 from the germline V gene are LGHNA and YSLEER. The CDR3 has 18 amino acids. The ends were cut back, 0 bases at V and 1 base at J, with 16 bases in the middle. CDR3 loop: CASSQEKAIGGSYNEQFF. The CDR3, as DNA: TGCGCCAGCAGCCAAGAAAAAGCCATAGGAGGGTCCTACAATGAGCAGTTCTTC.

This clonotype was recorded at least ten times. The CDR3 reads CSVSTSGISEQFF. In DNA, the CDR3 is TGCAGCGTGTCGACTAGCGGGATTAGCGAGCAGTTCTTC. V gene TRBV29-1 combines with J gene TRBJ2-1; TRBD2 aligns across 11 bases. The CDR3 consists of 13 residues. With V trimmed by 6 bases and J by 10 bases, 8 bases remained unmatched. CDR1 and CDR2 (germline): SQVTM, ANQGSEA.

This rearrangement joins TRBV29-1 to TRBJ2-1, with D unresolved. Trimming took 7 bases from V and 1 from J, leaving 8 bases between them. The length of the CDR3 is 12 residues. From germline, CDR1 is SQVTM and CDR2 ANQGSEA. The CDR3, as DNA: TGCAGCGCCGCTTATTCCTACAATGAGCAGTTCTTC. This codes for CSAAYSYNEQFF.

This clonotype was counted a few times. This chain joins TRBV20-1 and TRBJ2-4; no clear D gene. The germline CDR1 and CDR2 sequences are DFQATT and SNEGSKA (reference sequence). Trimming left V 8 bases short and J 0 bases short, with 11 bases between. This CDR3 spans 13 amino acids. As DNA, the CDR3 is TGCAGTCACCAGGATCTAGCCAAAAACATTCAGTACTTC. This encodes CSHQDLAKNIQYF.

This chain uses TRBV28 with TRBJ1-6, with D unclear. The CDR3 sequence is 12 residues long. Germline values: CDR1 MDHEN, CDR2 SYDVKM. V dropped 3 bases and J dropped 13 bases, with 10 bases sitting between them. In nucleotides, the CDR3 is TGTGCCAGCAGTTTTTCCGCTTCGCCCCTCCACTTT. Amino acid sequence: CASSFSASPLHF.

This clonotype showed up just a few times. CDR3 region: CASSVARISGNEQFF. Written as DNA, the CDR3 is TGTGCCAGCAGCGTAGCTCGTATTAGCGGCAATGAGCAGTTCTTC. The V gene is TRBV9, the J gene TRBJ2-1; tentative D call: TRBD2 (6 bases). The CDR3 sequence is 15 residues long. V was trimmed by 0 bases and J by 6 bases, leaving 13 bases between them. Per the germline V gene, CDR1 is SGDLS and CDR2 is YYNGEE.

In this sample, this clonotype turned up once. The CDR3 here is CASSLARQGKVGEQYF. In DNA form, the CDR3 reads TGTGCCAGCAGCTTGGCCAGACAGGGGAAGGTGGGCGAGCAGTACTTC. The rearrangement links TRBV5-4 to TRBJ2-7; TRBD1 matches at 8 bases. The CDR3 extends over 16 amino acids. Germline trimming cut 0 bases from V and 6 bases from J; bases unmatched to any gene: 11. CDR1 and CDR2 from the germline V gene are SGHNT and YYREEE (reference sequence).

In its sample, this clonotype was seen many times. This sequence joins TRBV28 and TRBJ2-2; D is undetermined. The V gene's germline CDR1 is MDHEN and CDR2 SYDVKM. V lost 3 bases to trimming and J lost 5 bases, with 7 bases between them. The CDR3 contains 13 residues. CDR3 in amino acids: CASSFGRTGELFF. The CDR3 nucleotides read TGTGCCAGCAGTTTCGGCAGGACCGGGGAGCTGTTTTTT.

In its sample, this clonotype was seen a few times. The rearrangement links TRBV12-3 or TRBV12-4 to TRBJ1-1; D is uncertain. The CDR3 has 12 residues. V lost 3 bases to trimming and J lost 6 bases, with 8 bases between them. This chain's CDR3 is CASSFFTSEAFF. In DNA, the CDR3 is TGTGCCAGCAGTTTTTTTACGTCTGAAGCTTTCTTT.

The chain is built from TRBV6-2 or TRBV6-3 and TRBJ2-2; a weak D match, TRBD1 (6 bases). The V and J ends lost 6 bases and 2 bases respectively, with 13 bases between them. The CDR3 consists of 15 residues. Germline CDR1 and CDR2: MNHEY and SVGEGT. CDR3 loop: CASSHGTTNTGELFF. For the CDR3, the DNA is TGTGCCAGCAGCCACGGGACAACCAACACCGGGGAGCTGTTTTTT.

V is TRBV5-6 and J is TRBJ1-2; D is unclear. Germline V gene lookup returns CDR1 SGHDT and CDR2 YYEEEE. The V and J ends lost 1 base and 4 bases respectively, with 14 bases between them. This CDR3 has 15 amino acids. In DNA form, the CDR3 reads TGTGCCAGCAGCTTGTACCCGGGGTATAGCTATGGCTACACCTTC. Translating gives CASSLYPGYSYGYTF.

This clonotype was counted a few times. The chain employs TRBV12-3 or TRBV12-4 and TRBJ2-4, with no clear D. The CDR3 consists of 15 residues. With 2 bases removed from V and 0 bases from J, the gap between germline ends came to 8 bases. CDR3 amino acids: CASSLRWLAKNIQYF. The CDR3 DNA reads as TGTGCCAGCAGTTTAAGGTGGCTAGCCAAAAACATTCAGTACTTC.

This clonotype has only a few counts. The chain combines TRBV20-1 with TRBJ1-5; no clear D gene. Trimming took 0 bases from V and 3 from J, leaving 12 bases between them. The CDR3 totals 15 residues. Germline V gene sequence: CDR1 DFQATT, CDR2 SNEGSKA (reference sequence). The CDR3: CSAREYGRDNQPQHF. DNA for the CDR3: TGCAGTGCTAGAGAATATGGACGGGACAATCAGCCCCAGCATTTT.

The chain employs TRBV20-1 and TRBJ2-1, with a possible D match to TRBD1 (7 bases). CDR3 length: 20 amino acids. CDR1 is DFQATT, CDR2 SNEGSKA, per germline (reference sequence). Trimming took off 0 bases at V and 0 bases at J, with 24 bases between the two ends. CDR3: CSARDVFRGAIPSSYNEQFF. CDR3 DNA sequence: TGCAGTGCTAGAGATGTCTTCAGGGGGGCAATACCAAGCTCCTACAATGAGCAGTTCTTC.

The chain combines TRBV4-1 with TRBJ2-7; the match to TRBD2 covers 12 bases. V lost 3 bases to trimming and J lost 4 bases; unmatched junction nucleotides: 7. CDR1 and CDR2 from the germline V gene are MGHRA and YSYEKL. The CDR3 totals 16 residues. CDR3 DNA: TGCGCCAGCAGCCAGCCTAGCGGGAGGGCCTGGTACGAGCAGTACTTC. It codes for CASSQPSGRAWYEQYF.

This clonotype turned up a few times. This chain connects TRBV6-1 to TRBJ1-1, with TRBD1 matching 8 bases. The CDR3 is made up of 15 amino acids. The junction had 8 bases not matched to a gene; V was cut back by 3 bases and J by 5 bases. Per germline, CDR1 MNHNS and CDR2 SASEGT. The CDR3 reads CASSDAQGVLTEAFF. DNA of the CDR3: TGTGCCAGCAGTGACGCACAGGGGGTGTTGACTGAAGCTTTCTTT.

The CDR3 loop is CATSDPKPQLKGNTEAFF. For the CDR3, the DNA is TGTGCCACCAGTGACCCGAAGCCGCAGCTGAAGGGGAACACTGAAGCTTTCTTT. The chain carries TRBV24-1 and TRBJ1-1; D gene ambiguous. The CDR3 is made up of 18 amino acids. The V gene lost 4 bases and the J gene lost 1 base, with 21 bases spanning the gap. Germline-derived CDR1 and CDR2 are KGHDR and SFDVKD.

V and J are TRBV29-1 and TRBJ2-1, with D possibly being TRBD1 (5 bases). V shed 4 bases and J shed 6 bases, with 13 bases lying between them. The CDR3 is 13 residues long. From germline, CDR1 is SQVTM and CDR2 ANQGSEA. The CDR3 region has the DNA TGCAGCGTTGCATCGACAGCCCCCAATGAGCAGTTCTTC. It yields the protein CSVASTAPNEQFF.

This clonotype has just a few counts. The chain employs TRBV7-2 and TRBJ2-3; D might be TRBD2 (6 bases). The V and J ends lost 3 bases and 1 base respectively, with 11 bases between them. Germline CDR1 SGHTA, CDR2 FQGNSA. This CDR3 spans 15 amino acids. The CDR3 sequence is CASSLDQRGTDTQYF. CDR3 nucleotides: TGTGCCAGCAGCTTGGATCAGCGGGGCACAGATACGCAGTATTTT.

This clonotype was picked up a small number of times. J is TRBJ2-7 and V is TRBV6-5, with D hard to call. CDR1 is MNHEY and CDR2 is SVGAGI in the germline V gene. Trimming took off 0 bases at V and 3 bases at J, with 9 bases between the two ends. The CDR3 is made up of 14 amino acids. The CDR3, as DNA: TGTGCCAGCAGTTACTCGAGTCAATACTACGAGCAGTACTTC. It specifies CASSYSSQYYEQYF.

The chain combines TRBV28 with TRBJ2-6; D gene unclear. V lost 7 bases, J lost 1 base, and 8 bases lay in between. This CDR3 has 14 residues. The germline gives CDR1 MDHEN, CDR2 SYDVKM. The CDR3 bases are TGTGCCAGCACCGCCCGATCTGGGGCCAACGTCCTGACTTTC. Translation gives CASTARSGANVLTF.

In its sample, this clonotype was seen a few times. J is TRBJ2-2 and V is TRBV4-3; 7 nucleotides align to TRBD2. Germline lookup yields CDR1 LGHNA and CDR2 YSLEER. With 3 bases clipped from V and 0 bases from J, the junction kept 4 bases outside the gene matches. This CDR3 region has 16 residues. CDR3 residues: CASSQRSGANTGELFF. DNA of the CDR3: TGCGCCAGCAGCCAGAGGAGCGGGGCGAACACCGGGGAGCTGTTTTTT.

The chain couples TRBV20-1 to TRBJ2-7, with a tentative D call TRBD1 (5 bases). Germline V gene data show CDR1 as DFQATT and CDR2 as SNEGSKA (reference sequence). The V and J ends lost 6 bases and 7 bases respectively, with 16 bases between them. CDR3 length: 12 amino acids. The CDR3 bases are TGCAGTGCGACAGAACCCCCACCTGAGCAGTACTTC. It codes for CSATEPPPEQYF.

The chain links TRBV4-3 to TRBJ2-3; 8 bases match TRBD2. The germline CDR1 and CDR2 sequences are LGHNA and YSLEER. The CDR3 extends over 14 amino acids. The V and J ends lost 1 base and 7 bases, in that order; junction bases with no gene match: 4. In DNA form, the CDR3 reads TGCGCCAGCAGCCAAGGGGTAGCGGGAAATACGCAGTATTTT. Translating gives CASSQGVAGNTQYF.